Listed here are 20 T cell receptor beta chains from one sample, sequenced in a study of T-cell reconstitution after alpha-beta-depleted transplantation in children. Unique molecular identifiers were built into the TCRbeta library. TCRdb passed the PCR reads through MiXCR, listing each CDR3 protein once. The sample yields about 70,000 distinct CDR3 sequences, roughly 10% seen once. Sequences were derived from PBMCs, sampled before TCRalphabeta/CD19-depleted stem cell transplant. The receptor set was obtained from a boy younger than 18 with acute myeloid leukemia, due to receive a stem cell transplant.

This clonotype showed up many times. The chain carries TRBV15 and TRBJ2-5; TRBD1 might be the D (6 bases). CDR1 LNHNV and CDR2 YYDKDF come from the germline V gene (reference sequence). V was cut by 6 bases and J by 5 bases, with 13 bases left in between. The CDR3 loop spans 13 amino acids. In DNA form, the CDR3 reads TGTGCCACCAGACAGGGCATGCGGGAGACCCAGTACTTC. This sequence encodes CATRQGMRETQYF.

This clonotype occurred many times. The chain couples TRBV11-2 to TRBJ2-5; 8 nucleotides line up with TRBD1. The CDR3 has 15 residues. Germline V lookup: CDR1 SGHAT, CDR2 FQNNGV. V shed 0 bases, J shed 4 bases, and the junction held 4 bases outside the gene matches. The CDR3 DNA follows: TGTGCCAGCAGCTTAGACCGTGGACAGGGAGAGACCCAGTACTTC. Translation: CASSLDRGQGETQYF.

In this sample, this clonotype turned up many times. V and J are TRBV20-1 and TRBJ2-7, with D possibly TRBD2 on 5 matching bases. Trimming left V 4 bases short and J 2 bases short, with 12 bases between. The CDR3 length is 13 residues. Germline CDR1 and CDR2: DFQATT and SNEGSKA (reference sequence). CDR3 in DNA: TGCAGTGCTACTAGCCCGACGGCCTACGAGCAGTACGTC. Translated, it gives CSATSPTAYEQYV.

The sample holds many counts of this clonotype. The V and J genes are TRBV12-3 or TRBV12-4 and TRBJ1-5, with D perhaps matching TRBD1 (6 bases). The CDR3 is 13 amino acids. Trimming removed 6 bases from V and 3 bases from J, with 9 bases in between. CDR3 protein: CASRTGHNQPQHF. CDR3 coding DNA: TGTGCCAGCAGAACGGGACACAATCAGCCCCAGCATTTT.

This clonotype was observed at least ten times. The chain recombines TRBV5-5 with TRBJ1-2, with a possible D match to TRBD1 (5 bases). The CDR3 loop spans 17 amino acids. Per the germline V gene, CDR1 is SGHKS and CDR2 is YYEKEE (reference sequence). Trimming cost V 6 bases and J 1 base, with 22 bases left between them. The CDR3 region is CASIDRGGVNINYGYTF. The CDR3 bases are TGTGCCAGCATCGATCGGGGGGGAGTAAACATTAACTATGGCTACACCTTC.

This clonotype showed up many times. The chain links TRBV7-8 to TRBJ2-3, with TRBD2 identical over 10 bases. Germline CDR1 is SGHVS and CDR2 is FQNEAQ. V shed 3 bases and J 8 bases; nucleotides not matched to a gene: 8. The CDR3 covers 15 residues. The CDR3 sequence: CASSFRLAGISTQYF. The CDR3 nucleotides are TGTGCCAGCAGCTTCCGACTAGCGGGTATCTCTACGCAGTATTTT.

There are many counts of this clonotype. This chain links TRBV4-2 with TRBJ2-7; TRBD2 matches 7 bases. The germline gives CDR1 LGHNA, CDR2 YNFKEQ. This CDR3 has 15 residues. Germline trimming cut 6 bases from V and 3 bases from J; bases unmatched to any gene: 11. DNA of the CDR3: TGTGCCAGCAGTATAACCGGGACTACTCACTACGAGCAGTACTTC. Translated: CASSITGTTHYEQYF.

This clonotype was counted ten times or more. V and J are TRBV12-3 or TRBV12-4 and TRBJ2-1, with 8 bases that match TRBD2. Trimming cost V 3 bases and J 3 bases; bases outside gene matches: 4. CDR3 length: 15 residues. CDR3 sequence: CASSFTSGLYNEQFF. Here the CDR3 DNA reads TGTGCCAGCAGTTTCACTAGCGGCCTCTACAATGAGCAGTTCTTC.

This clonotype was observed at least ten times. The V gene is TRBV7-9, the J gene TRBJ2-1; 7 bases agree with TRBD2. CDR1 and CDR2 from the germline V gene are SEHNR and FQNEAQ (reference sequence). The CDR3 has 14 amino acids. The J segment lost 6 bases and the V segment lost 5 bases, leaving 7 bases of the junction unmatched. The CDR3 reads CASSLNQRGNEQFF. Here the CDR3 DNA reads TGTGCCAGCAGCCTCAATCAGCGGGGCAATGAGCAGTTCTTC.

To note about this clonotype: The germline gene is not matched at one end of the junction; a read error may be the cause. The chain joins TRBV27 to TRBJ1-4, with TRBD1 matching over 8 bases. Germline V gene data show CDR1 as MNHEY and CDR2 as SMNVEV (reference sequence). This CDR3 has 14 amino acids. The CDR3 region is CASSLGQVNGKLFF. CDR3 nucleotides: TGTGCCAGCAGTTTGGGACAGGTTAATGGAAAACTGTTTTTT.

The chain links TRBV28 to TRBJ1-2; 9 positions match TRBD1. Looked up from germline, CDR1 is MDHEN and CDR2 is SYDVKM. Losses at the gene ends were 4 bases for V and 0 bases for J; bases not matched to a gene: 9. There are 17 residues in the CDR3. The CDR3 coding sequence is TGTGCCAGCAGTTATATCACAGGGGGCCCTACTAACTATGGCTACACCTTC. It yields the protein CASSYITGGPTNYGYTF.

This clonotype appeared many times. The V gene is TRBV10-3, the J gene TRBJ1-1, with D possibly matching TRBD1 (5 bases). The CDR3 has 17 residues. Germline-derived CDR1 and CDR2 are ENHRY and SYGVKD. V dropped 1 base and J dropped 1 base, with 16 bases sitting between them. The DNA for the CDR3 is TGTGCCATCAGTGAGTTCCCCTCGACAGTGAAGAACACTGAAGCTTTCTTT. Protein product: CAISEFPSTVKNTEAFF.

This clonotype appeared many times. The chain links TRBV28 to TRBJ2-7; possibly TRBD1 for D (5 bases). Per the germline V gene, CDR1 is MDHEN and CDR2 is SYDVKM. V was clipped by 5 bases and J by 1 base, with 15 bases between them. The CDR3 loop spans 15 amino acids. The CDR3 reads CASSRVGLPSYEQYV. As DNA, the CDR3 is TGTGCCAGCAGTCGTGTGGGGCTCCCTTCCTACGAGCAGTACGTC.

In this sample, this clonotype turned up many times. V and J are TRBV12-3 or TRBV12-4 and TRBJ1-6; 10 nucleotides agree with TRBD1. There are 16 residues in the CDR3. With V trimmed by 6 bases and J by 1 base, 3 bases remained unmatched. The CDR3 bases are TGTGCCAGCAGGACAGGGGGCTCGTCCTATAATTCACCCCTCCACTTT. Translated: CASRTGGSSYNSPLHF.

This clonotype has ten or more counts. The chain employs TRBV28 and TRBJ2-5, with D possibly being TRBD1 (5 bases). Germline CDR1 and CDR2: MDHEN and SYDVKM. The CDR3 has 17 amino acids. V was clipped by 6 bases and J by 0 bases, with 20 bases between them. CDR3 loop: CASSVGQGFFHQETQYF. CDR3 DNA: TGTGCCAGCAGCGTTGGGCAGGGCTTTTTCCACCAAGAGACCCAGTACTTC.

As regards this clonotype: This may come from a read error, since a much larger clone is one base off. This chain links TRBV7-9 with TRBJ2-2; D perhaps matches TRBD2 (5 bases). CDR3 length: 12 residues. Germline values: CDR1 SEHNR, CDR2 FQNEAQ (reference sequence). CDR3 sequence: CASSLMTGKLFF. CDR3 coding DNA: TGTGCCAGCAGCTTAATGACCGGGAAGCTGTTTTTT.

This clonotype showed up many times. The chain carries TRBV5-6 and TRBJ1-2; D remains ambiguous. Between the trimmed V and J ends, which lost 3 bases and 0 bases, there was a span of 3 bases. CDR3 size: 12 residues. The germline V gene encodes CDR1 SGHDT and CDR2 YYEEEE. The CDR3 coding sequence is TGTGCCAGCAGCTATTCTAACTATGGCTACACCTTC. Its protein is CASSYSNYGYTF.

The chain couples TRBV3-1 to TRBJ1-2; D ambiguous. V gave up 0 bases and J gave up 4 bases, with 9 bases separating them. The CDR3 consists of 14 residues. Germline CDR1 LGHDT, CDR2 YNNKEL (reference sequence). The CDR3 loop reads CASSQEGRGYGYTF. The CDR3 DNA sequence: TGTGCCAGCAGCCAAGAGGGCAGAGGCTATGGCTACACCTTC.

Ten or more counts support this clonotype. This chain uses TRBV27 with TRBJ1-2, with a weak D call TRBD1 (5 bases). The CDR3 totals 19 residues. V lost 4 bases and J lost 7, with 31 bases in between. The germline V gene encodes CDR1 MNHEY and CDR2 SMNVEV (reference sequence). The CDR3 sequence: CASSSRLLTLTDALGGYTF. For the CDR3, the DNA is TGTGCCAGCAGTTCTAGGCTCCTCACCTTGACAGATGCGTTGGGTGGCTACACCTTC.

This clonotype came up many times. J is TRBJ1-6 and V is TRBV12-3 or TRBV12-4, with D perhaps matching TRBD1 (6 bases). Trimming left V 6 bases short and J 3 bases short, with 18 bases between. The CDR3 length is 17 residues. CDR3 DNA: TGTGCCAGCAGAACAAGAACAGGGCCGAACTATAATTCACCCCTCCACTTT. This encodes CASRTRTGPNYNSPLHF.